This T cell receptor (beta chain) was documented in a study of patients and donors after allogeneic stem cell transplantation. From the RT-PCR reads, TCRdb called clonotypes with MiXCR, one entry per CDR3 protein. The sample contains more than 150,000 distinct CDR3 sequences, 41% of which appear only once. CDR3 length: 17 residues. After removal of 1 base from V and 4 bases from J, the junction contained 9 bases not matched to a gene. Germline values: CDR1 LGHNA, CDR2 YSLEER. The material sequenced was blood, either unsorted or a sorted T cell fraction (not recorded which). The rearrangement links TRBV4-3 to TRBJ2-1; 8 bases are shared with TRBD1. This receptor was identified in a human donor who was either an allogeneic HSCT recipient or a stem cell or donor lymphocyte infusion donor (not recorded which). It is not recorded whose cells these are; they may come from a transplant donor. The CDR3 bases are TGCGCCAGCAGCCAAGGGGCTCGGGACAGGAGTTACAATGAGCAGTTCTTC. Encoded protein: CASSQGARDRSYNEQFF.